This T cell receptor beta chain was profiled in a study of regulatory T cells in long-lasting Graves disease. Regarding time point: newly diagnosed GD, antithyroid drugs for less than 3 months. PBMC RNA was the source of the TCR library. Study observations and caveats: The TCR repertoire of persistent Graves' patients was less diverse than that of newly diagnosed ones.

The junction had 6 bases not matched to a gene; V was cut back by 1 base and J by 1 base. This CDR3 has 17 residues. CDR1 and CDR2 (germline): SEHNR, FQNEAQ (reference sequence). This clonotype was found many times. The antigen remains unidentified. Arm-PCR of CDR3 regions and iRepertoire HTBI primers were used to build TCR beta libraries. TCRdb reprocessed the multiplex PCR reads with MiXCR, giving one entry per CDR3 protein. The table has 200,000 to 250,000 distinct CDR3 sequences, approximately 19% seen once. These data were also filed under a second study, of T cells in Graves' hyperthyroidism and ophthalmopathy. In that study: An initial round of RT-PCR targeting the TCR CDR3 relied on the HTBI primer set. In simple terms, a model built on 13 V-J features told ophthalmopathy apart from stable hyperthyroidism.

V gene TRBV7-9 combines with J gene TRBJ2-3; 9 bases fit TRBD2. The source material was peripheral blood mononuclear cells (PBMCs), sampled at new diagnosis, from a patient treated with antithyroid drugs. The sequence came from a woman between 25 and 40 years old with Graves disease. CDR3 DNA sequence: TGTGCCAGCAGCTTAGGGCTAGCGGGGATGCGCACAGATACGCAGTATTTT. Its translation: CASSLGLAGMRTDTQYF.